The sequence of this TCR beta chain was determined in a study of cytomegalovirus exposure and HLA in healthy donors (dated by TCRdb to about 2017). In terms of the full investigation: According to a later analysis, one platform produced both the roughly 130 validation repertoires and the 670 or so repertoires of the first cohort. The aim of the study was to test whether cataloging public T cell receptors could identify signatures of past pathogen exposure. High-throughput TCR immunosequencing, statistical association of individual TCRs with disease status, and machine learning were combined to predict cytomegalovirus infection status. A separate validation cohort of some 130 different subjects was used in addition to the roughly 670-subject first cohort.

The library was produced with the immunoSEQ multiplex PCR assay. On the study's bioinformatics: A statistical classification framework was developed to diagnose cytomegalovirus status using the catalog of TCR beta chain sequences. Here the immuneACCESS table is served through TCRdb, limited to in-frame sequences with V and J called. Missing clones are a known gap in these copies; in checked studies unresolved V genes cover under half, and the rest lacks a known reason. V, J and clone size were drawn from that table, and D and trimming were deduced from the DNA. For this sample there are approximately 280,000 clones; around nine tenths appear just once. The ten biggest clones cover over 0.85% of the sample. Separate from the approximately 700-subject first cohort, the validation cohort of over 90 subjects was the group to which the donors belonged. A single count supports this clone. No antigen is known for it. The record has no base qualities; no much larger clone is one base away.

Here is what the overall study found, with its caveats: The study gave a list of 150 to 200 TCR beta chains associated with cytomegalovirus. Most TCR sequences were seen in very few donors, while some public TCRs were found in many individuals. According to the authors, the approach could potentially be generalized to other disease states and immunological phenotypes. The validation cohort had no HLA typing available for a later analysis, so co-occurrence within that cohort was assessed over all 110 or so repertoires. In a later analysis, TCRs clustered in the first cohort were found to also tend to co-occur in the 110 or so validation repertoires, with 94% of cluster scores above 0. In vitro tests confirmed that a few of the cytomegalovirus-associated TCR beta chains recognize cytomegalovirus antigens. The classifier was reported to diagnose cytomegalovirus status with high specificity and sensitivity in both the original cohort and the validation cohort.

Taken from the germline V gene, the CDR1 and CDR2 loops are SGHRS and YFSETQ. There are 16 amino acids in the CDR3, from cysteine to phenylalanine inclusive. The CDR3 DNA has 48 bases and is translated from base 1. Clipping removes 4 bases from V and 1 base from J, with 9 as the unmatched junction base count. The receptor comes from a woman in her late teens or twenties in good health and CMV-seronegative. The rearranged chain carries TRBV5-1 and TRBJ1-1; 8 bases in the junction line up with TRBD1. What was sequenced was PBMCs. The sequence in DNA is TGCGCCAGCAGCCGACACGGGACAGGAGGGAACACTGAAGCTTTCTTT. Translated, this is CASSRHGTGGNTEAFF.